This T cell receptor (beta chain) stems from a study of control samples from healthy donors and cancer patients. TCRdb keeps only in-frame clones here, not all; method: immunoSEQ multiplex PCR. The sample lists about 94,000 clones; approximately 90% were seen once. The CDR3 extends over 15 amino acids. The germline V gene has CDR1 MNHNY and CDR2 SVGAGI (reference sequence). V shed 5 bases, J shed 0 bases, and the junction held 7 bases outside the gene matches. Sequenced sample: blood. The TCR sequence derives from a woman in her late teens or twenties in good health. The rearrangement links TRBV6-6 to TRBJ2-7; 7 bases map to TRBD1. The chain's CDR3 is CASSKLQGYSYEQYF. DNA for the CDR3: TGTGCCAGCAGTAAACTACAGGGGTACTCCTACGAGCAGTACTTC.